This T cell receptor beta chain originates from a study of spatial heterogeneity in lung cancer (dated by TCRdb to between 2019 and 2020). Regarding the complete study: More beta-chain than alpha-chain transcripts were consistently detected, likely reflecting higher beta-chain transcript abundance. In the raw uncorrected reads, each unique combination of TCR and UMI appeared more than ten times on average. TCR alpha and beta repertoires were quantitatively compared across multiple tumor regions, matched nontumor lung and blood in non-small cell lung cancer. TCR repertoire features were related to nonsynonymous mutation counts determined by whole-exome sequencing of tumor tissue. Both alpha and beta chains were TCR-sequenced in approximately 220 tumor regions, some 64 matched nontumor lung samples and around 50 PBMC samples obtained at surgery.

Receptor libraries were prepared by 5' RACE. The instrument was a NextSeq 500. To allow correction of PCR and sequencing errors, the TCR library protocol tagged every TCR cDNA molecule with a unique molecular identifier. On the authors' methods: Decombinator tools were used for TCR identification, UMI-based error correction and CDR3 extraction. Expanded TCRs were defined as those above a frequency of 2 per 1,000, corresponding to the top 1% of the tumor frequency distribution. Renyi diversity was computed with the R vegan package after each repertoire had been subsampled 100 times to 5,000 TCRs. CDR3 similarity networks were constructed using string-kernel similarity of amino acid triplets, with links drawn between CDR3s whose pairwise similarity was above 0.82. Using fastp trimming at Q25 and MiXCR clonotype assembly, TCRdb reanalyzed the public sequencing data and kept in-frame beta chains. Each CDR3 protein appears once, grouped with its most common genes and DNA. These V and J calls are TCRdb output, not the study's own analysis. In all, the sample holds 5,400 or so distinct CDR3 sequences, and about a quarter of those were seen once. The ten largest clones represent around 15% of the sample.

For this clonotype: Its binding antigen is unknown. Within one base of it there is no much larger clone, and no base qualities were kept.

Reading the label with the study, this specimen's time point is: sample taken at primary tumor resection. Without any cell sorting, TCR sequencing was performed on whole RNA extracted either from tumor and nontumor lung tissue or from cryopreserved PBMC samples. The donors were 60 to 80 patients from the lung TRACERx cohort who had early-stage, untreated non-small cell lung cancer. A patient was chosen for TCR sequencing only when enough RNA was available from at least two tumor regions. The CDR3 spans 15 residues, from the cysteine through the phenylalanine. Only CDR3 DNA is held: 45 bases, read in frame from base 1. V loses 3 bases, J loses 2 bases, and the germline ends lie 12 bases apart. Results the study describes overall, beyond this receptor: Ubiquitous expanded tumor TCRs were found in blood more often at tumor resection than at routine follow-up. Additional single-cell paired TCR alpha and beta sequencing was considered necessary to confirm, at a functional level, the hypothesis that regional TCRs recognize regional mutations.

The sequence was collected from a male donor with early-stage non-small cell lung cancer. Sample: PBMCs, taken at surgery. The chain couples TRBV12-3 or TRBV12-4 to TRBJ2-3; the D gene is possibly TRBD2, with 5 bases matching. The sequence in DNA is TGTGCCAGCAGTTTCTCCGGGAAAGACACAGATACGCAGTATTTT. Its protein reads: CASSFSGKDTDTQYF.